The rows below give T cell receptor beta chains drawn from one sample of a study of T cells in narcolepsy. The assay was immunoSEQ multiplex PCR, and TCRdb's table has in-frame clones only and misses some. This repertoire shows around 42,000 clones, around 88% found once; its top ten account for roughly 1.3%. The sample comprised CD45RA- memory CD4+ T cells from PBMCs. These receptors were collected from a human donor with narcolepsy. CDR3s include the opening cysteine and the closing phenylalanine or tryptophan. The D gene is left open where the match is weak. Clone size appears in some rows only: once, few, many, or a class for an expanded clone.

>once|NA|TRBV15|TRBJ1-6
TGTGCCACCAGCAGAGGGCCGGTGACGAATAATTCACCCCTCCACTTT
CATSRGPVTNNSPLHF
>NA|TRBD1|TRBV15|TRBJ2-7
TGTGCCACCAGCAGGCAGACAGGGGATAACGAGCAGTACTTC
CATSRQTGDNEQYF
>NA|TRBD1|TRBV18|TRBJ2-5
TGTGCCAGCTCACCACCGACAGGGGAGGAGACCCAGTACTTC
CASSPPTGEETQYF
>NA|TRBD1|TRBV9|TRBJ2-2
TGTGCCAGCAGCATCTCTACAGGGGGAGCGAACACCGGGGAGCTGTTTTTT
CASSISTGGANTGELFF
>NA|TRBD2|TRBV7-8|TRBJ2-1
TGTGCCAGCAGCTTAGTTTCCCGGGTAGCGGGAGTGAACAATGAGCAGTTCTTC
CASSLVSRVAGVNNEQFF
>NA|TRBD1|TRBV19|TRBJ1-6
TGTGCCAGTAGGGCAGGGACAGATAATTCACCCCTCCACTTT
CASRAGTDNSPLHF
>NA|NA|TRBV10-3|TRBJ2-1
TGTGCCATCGAGGGCGACCGAAACGGACGAAATGAGCAGTTCTTC
CAIEGDRNGRNEQFF
>NA|TRBD1|TRBV6-1|TRBJ2-5
TGTGCCAGCACCGGACAGGGGGGCCTGGAGACCCAGTACTTC
CASTGQGGLETQYF
>NA|NA|TRBV4-1|TRBJ1-3
TGCGCCAGCAGGGGCGGCTCTGGAAACACCATATATTTT
CASRGGSGNTIYF
>NA|TRBD1|TRBV29-1|TRBJ1-2
TGCAGCGTTGTGTCTCAGGGGGCGCAAGGGGCTGGCTACACCTTC
CSVVSQGAQGAGYTF
>few|NA|TRBV5-1|TRBJ1-5
TGCGCCAGCAGTCCAGGGACCGAGACACGACAGCCCCAGCATTTT
CASSPGTETRQPQHF
>NA|NA|TRBV11-2|TRBJ2-1
TGTGCCAGCAAATCAGTCCAGGGGTCCTACAATGAGCAGTTCTTC
CASKSVQGSYNEQFF
>NA|NA|TRBV11-2|TRBJ2-5
TGTGCCAGCAGCTTAGACCCGGGCTCCGAGGTGGCCCAGTACTTC
CASSLDPGSEVAQYF
>NA|TRBD1|TRBV19|TRBJ1-4
TGTGCCAGCGGGACAGGGATGAATGAAAAACTGTTTTTT
CASGTGMNEKLFF
>NA|NA|TRBV29-1|TRBJ2-3
TGCAGCGTTGAACCGGTCGCAGATACGCAGTATTTT
CSVEPVADTQYF
>NA|TRBD1|TRBV7-2|TRBJ1-5
TGTGCCAGCAGCACGACAGGGACTCATCAGCCCCAGCATTTT
CASSTTGTHQPQHF